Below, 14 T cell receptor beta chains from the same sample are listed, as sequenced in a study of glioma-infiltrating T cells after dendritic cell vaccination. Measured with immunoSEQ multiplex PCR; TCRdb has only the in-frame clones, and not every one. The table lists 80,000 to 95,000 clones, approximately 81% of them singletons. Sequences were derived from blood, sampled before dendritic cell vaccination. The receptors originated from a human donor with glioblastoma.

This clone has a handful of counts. The CDR3 loop reads CASGTGYNEQFF. The CDR3 nucleotides read TGCGCCAGCGGGACAGGCTACAATGAGCAGTTCTTC. This chain joins TRBV10-1 and TRBJ2-1; TRBD1 agrees at 8 bases. The CDR3 consists of 12 residues. The V segment lost 8 bases and the J segment 3 bases; nucleotides outside the gene matches: 0. The germline V gene has CDR1 WNHNN and CDR2 SYGVQD (reference sequence).

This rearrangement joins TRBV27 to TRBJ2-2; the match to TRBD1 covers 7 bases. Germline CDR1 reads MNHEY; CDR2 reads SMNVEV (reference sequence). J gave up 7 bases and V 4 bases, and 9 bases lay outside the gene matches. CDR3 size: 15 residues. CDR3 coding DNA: TGTGCCAGCAGTTCCACCAGGACAGGCCTCGGGGAGCTGTTTTTT. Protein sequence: CASSSTRTGLGELFF.

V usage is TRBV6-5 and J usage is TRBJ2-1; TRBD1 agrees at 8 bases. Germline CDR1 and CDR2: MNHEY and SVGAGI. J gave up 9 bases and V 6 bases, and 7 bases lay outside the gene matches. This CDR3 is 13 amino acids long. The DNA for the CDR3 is TGTGCCAGCAGCCCCCCAGGGGGCAGTGAGCAGTTCTTC. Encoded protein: CASSPPGGSEQFF.

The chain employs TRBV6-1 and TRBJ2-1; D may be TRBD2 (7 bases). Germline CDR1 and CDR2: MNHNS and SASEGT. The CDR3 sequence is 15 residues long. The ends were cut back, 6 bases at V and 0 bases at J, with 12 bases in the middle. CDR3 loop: CASRKGGYSYNEQFF. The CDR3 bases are TGTGCCAGCAGAAAGGGGGGGTACTCCTACAATGAGCAGTTCTTC.

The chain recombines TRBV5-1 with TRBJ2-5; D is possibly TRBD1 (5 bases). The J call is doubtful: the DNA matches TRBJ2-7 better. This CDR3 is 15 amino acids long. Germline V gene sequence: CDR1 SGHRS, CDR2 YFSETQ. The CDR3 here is CASSLGPQGVYEQYF. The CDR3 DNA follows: TGCGCCAGCAGCTTGGGCCCCCAGGGCGTGTACGAGCAGTACTTC.

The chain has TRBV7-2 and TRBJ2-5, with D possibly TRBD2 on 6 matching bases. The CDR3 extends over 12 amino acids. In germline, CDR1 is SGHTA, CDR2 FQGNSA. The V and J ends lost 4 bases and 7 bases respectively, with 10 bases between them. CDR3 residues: CASSSYGGTQYF. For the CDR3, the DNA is TGTGCCAGCAGCTCTTACGGGGGGACCCAGTACTTC.

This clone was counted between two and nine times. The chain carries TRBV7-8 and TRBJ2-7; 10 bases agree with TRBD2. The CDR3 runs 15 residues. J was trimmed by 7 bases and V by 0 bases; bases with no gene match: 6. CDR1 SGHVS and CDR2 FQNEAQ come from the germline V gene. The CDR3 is CASSLASGRAEEQYF. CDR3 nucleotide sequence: TGTGCCAGCAGCTTAGCGAGCGGGAGGGCCGAGGAGCAGTACTTC.

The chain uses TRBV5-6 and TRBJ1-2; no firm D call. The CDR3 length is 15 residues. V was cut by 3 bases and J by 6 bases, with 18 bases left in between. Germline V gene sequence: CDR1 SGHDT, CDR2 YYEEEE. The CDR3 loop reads CASSYRLEGRDGYTF. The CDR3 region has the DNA TGTGCCAGCAGCTACCGACTTGAAGGTCGGGATGGCTACACCTTC.

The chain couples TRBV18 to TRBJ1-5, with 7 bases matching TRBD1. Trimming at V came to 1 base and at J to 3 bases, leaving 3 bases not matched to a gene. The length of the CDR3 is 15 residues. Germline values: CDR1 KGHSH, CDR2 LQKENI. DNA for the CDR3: TGTGCCAGCTCACCACGACAGGGACCCAATCAGCCCCAGCATTTT. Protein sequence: CASSPRQGPNQPQHF.

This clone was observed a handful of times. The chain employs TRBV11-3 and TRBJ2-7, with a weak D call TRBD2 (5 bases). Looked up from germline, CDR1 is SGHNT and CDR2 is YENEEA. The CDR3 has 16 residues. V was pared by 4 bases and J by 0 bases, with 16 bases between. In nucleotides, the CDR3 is TGTGCCAGCAGCTCACGGATGACGGGAAGCTCCTACGAGCAGTACTTC. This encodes CASSSRMTGSSYEQYF.

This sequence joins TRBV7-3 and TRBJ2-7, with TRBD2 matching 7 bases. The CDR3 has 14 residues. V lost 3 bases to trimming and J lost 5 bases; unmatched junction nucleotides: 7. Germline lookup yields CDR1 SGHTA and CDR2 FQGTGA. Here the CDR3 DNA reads TGTGCCAGCAGCTTGGGCGGGAGTACCGACGAGCAGTACTTC. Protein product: CASSLGGSTDEQYF.

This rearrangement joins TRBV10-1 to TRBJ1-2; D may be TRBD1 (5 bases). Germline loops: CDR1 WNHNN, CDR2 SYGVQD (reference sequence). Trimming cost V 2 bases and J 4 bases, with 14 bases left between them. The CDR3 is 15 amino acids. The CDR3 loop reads CASSEMRDSSYGYTF. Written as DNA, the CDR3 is TGCGCCAGCAGTGAGATGAGGGACTCTAGCTATGGCTACACCTTC.

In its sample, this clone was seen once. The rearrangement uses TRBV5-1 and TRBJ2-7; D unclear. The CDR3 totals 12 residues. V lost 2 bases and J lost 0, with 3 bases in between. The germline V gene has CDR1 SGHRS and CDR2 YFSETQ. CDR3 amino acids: CASSFSSYEQYF. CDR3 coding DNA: TGCGCCAGCAGCTTCAGCTCCTACGAGCAGTACTTC.

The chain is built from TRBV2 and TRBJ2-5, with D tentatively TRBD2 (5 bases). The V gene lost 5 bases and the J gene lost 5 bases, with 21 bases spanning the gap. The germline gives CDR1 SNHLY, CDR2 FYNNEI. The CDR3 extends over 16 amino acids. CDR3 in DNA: TGTGCCAGCAGTCGGACTCCTCCGCGGCCTTTGGAGACCCAGTACTTC. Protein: CASSRTPPRPLETQYF.